Sequencing of this TCR beta chain was carried out in a study of OX40 agonist ivuxolimab in advanced cancers. Study information: There were three patients with partial responses, one having hepatocellular carcinoma and two cutaneous melanoma.

This CDR3 spans 15 amino acids. Germline CDR1 reads MNHEY; CDR2 reads SVGAGI. J was trimmed by 5 bases and V by 2 bases; bases with no gene match: 7. About this clone: The target antigen is unknown.

Regarding the study as a whole: Some nonresponders likewise displayed low normalized T-cell clonal expansion. More expanded clones were seen, on average, in CD8+ T cells than in CD4+. Near-lowest levels of clonal expansion characterized partial responders at 0.1-3.0 mg/kg.

Sequenced by immunoSEQ multiplex PCR; TCRdb stores in-frame clones only, minus some. Of fewer than 80,000 clones in the sample, around four fifths were seen once. The TCR comes from an adult with an advanced solid tumor such as melanoma, head and neck, liver or kidney cancer. The V call is TRBV6-5, the J call TRBJ2-5, with TRBD2 matching over 8 bases. The sample consisted of CD4+ or CD8+ T cells sorted from blood, taken in a trial of the OX40 agonist ivuxolimab. The CDR3 region has the DNA TGTGCCAGCAGTTACCCGAGCGGGAGAGGGGAGACCCAGTACTTC. It translates to CASSYPSGRGETQYF.